This T cell receptor beta chain was identified during a study of post-analysis software for immune sequencing data (dated by TCRdb to between 2014 and 2017). Context from the whole study: Relapsing-remitting, secondary progressive and progressive-relapsing multiple sclerosis were recorded as disease courses, and subtype annotation was lacking for some patients. Patient repertoires were compared against roughly 11 previously published healthy control repertoires from donors aged roughly 6 to 27 years. A subset of samples was prepared in parallel using single-end sample barcoding, then pooled and co-amplified after Illumina adapter ligation.

CDR1 and CDR2, looked up from the germline V gene, are MNHNS and SASEGT. Counted from cysteine to phenylalanine, this CDR3 has 13 amino acids. This entry keeps only the CDR3 DNA: 39 bases, framed from base 1. The germline ends are 9 bases apart after V is trimmed by 4 bases and J by 2 bases. Libraries came from PCR. The sequencer was an Illumina HiSeq 2500. Unique molecular identifiers were incorporated into TCR beta cDNA libraries to reduce PCR and sequencing biases. Roughly 500,000 cDNA molecules were obtained for every 1 to 10 million input T cells, so each molecule roughly corresponded to one T cell. The patient libraries were prepared and sequenced with the same protocol used for the earlier healthy control dataset. Samples belonging to the same batch were prepared together, multiplexed and sequenced on a shared HiSeq lane. Per the authors' processing: MIGEC handled the raw barcoded reads, throwing out single-read molecular identifier groups before consensus assembly and CDR3 extraction. VDJtools was used for post-analysis of the clonotype tables, with diversity normalized by down-sampling every dataset to the smallest sample size. Repertoire overlap clustering matched CDR3 amino acid but not nucleotide sequences to correct batch-related cross-sample contamination. TCRdb passed the public sequencing reads through fastp at Q25 and MiXCR, retaining productive beta sequences. CDR3 protein sequences are deduplicated, and each keeps its most common genes and DNA. TCRdb's processing, not the study's, gives the V and J calls here. This sample gives more than 500,000 distinct CDR3 sequences in total; around a third of them show up just once. The top ten hold under 7% of the sample.

To demonstrate the VDJtools post-analysis software, the study profiled TCR beta repertoires from the peripheral blood of about a dozen young patients with multiple sclerosis. The multiple sclerosis patients were children and adolescents ranging in age from about 6 to 16 years. Findings and caveats that apply to the study as a whole: Multiple sclerosis patients had significantly lower normalized Chao1 diversity than controls, a result that suggests substantial peripheral T-cell clonal expansion. The control group was slightly older than the multiple sclerosis patient group. When samples were clustered directly using the F measure, samples prepared in the same batch co-clustered strongly, which prompted a batch-effect correction. A handful of TRBV segments, including TRBV5-6, TRBV5-1 and TRBV20-1, were significantly more frequent in patients than controls.

In regard to this clonotype: The clone's antigen remains unknown. The input lacks base qualities; no much larger clone sits a single base away.

The chain is encoded by TRBV6-1 joined to TRBJ2-7; the D region is possibly TRBD1 or TRBD2, each matching across 5 bases. The source material was blood. This TCR came from a girl under 18 with multiple sclerosis. The bases read TGTGCCAGCAGTGCGGGGCCAACCTACGAGCAGTACTTC. It encodes CASSAGPTYEQYF.